This T cell receptor beta chain stems from a study of cytomegalovirus exposure and HLA in healthy donors. Study-level results: TCR beta V- and J-gene trimming, according to a later analysis, was linked to a missense DCLRE1C variant. Previously analyzed data showed that most TCR beta V segments were productive at a frequency of about 87% or about 30%.

A multiplex PCR was run with 60 Vbeta primers and 13 Jbeta primers. Assay: immunoSEQ multiplex PCR; the TCRdb copy retains only in-frame clones and omits some. Of approximately 140,000 clones listed, just under 65% are singletons. A note on this clone: Its antigen is still unknown.

Germline values: CDR1 MRHNA, CDR2 SNTAGT. The CDR3 is 14 amino acids. The junction had 7 bases not matched to a gene; V was cut back by 6 bases and J by 2 bases. The J gene is TRBJ2-7, the V gene TRBV6-4; TRBD1 agrees at 7 bases. The receptor was derived from a woman aged 60 to 75 in good health and CMV-seropositive. Sample: PBMCs. The chain's CDR3 is CASRHPGQTYEQYF. Written as DNA, the CDR3 is TGTGCCAGCAGACACCCGGGACAGACCTACGAGCAGTACTTC.